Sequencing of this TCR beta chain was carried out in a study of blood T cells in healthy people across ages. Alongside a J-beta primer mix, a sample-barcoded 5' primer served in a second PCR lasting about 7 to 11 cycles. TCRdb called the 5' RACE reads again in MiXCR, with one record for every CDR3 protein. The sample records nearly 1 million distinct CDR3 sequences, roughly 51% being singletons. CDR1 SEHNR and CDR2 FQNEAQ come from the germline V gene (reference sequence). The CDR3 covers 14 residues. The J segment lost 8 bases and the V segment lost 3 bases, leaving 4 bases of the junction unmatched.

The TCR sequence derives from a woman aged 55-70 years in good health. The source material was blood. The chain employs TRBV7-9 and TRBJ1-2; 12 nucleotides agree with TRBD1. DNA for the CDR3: TGTGCCAGCAGCTTGGGACAGGGGGCGCAGGGCTACACCTTC. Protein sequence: CASSLGQGAQGYTF.